One sample yielded the 20 T cell receptor beta chains listed below, sequenced in a study of circulating and synovial CD4+ cells in juvenile arthritis. Only in-frame clones appear in the TCRdb table, and some are missing; sequencing was by immunoSEQ multiplex PCR. Among approximately 3,600 clones listed, approximately 87% were seen once. The specimen sequenced was CD4+ T cells from synovial fluid. Receptor source: a human donor with juvenile idiopathic arthritis.

V usage is TRBV29-1 and J usage is TRBJ2-1; 7 nucleotides agree with TRBD2. V was clipped by 5 bases and J by 6 bases; unmatched bases: 13. CDR3 size: 15 residues. Germline V gene sequence: CDR1 SQVTM, CDR2 ANQGSEA. The CDR3, as DNA: TGCAGCGTTCGGGGTTCGCGGGGGTCGGCCAATGAGCAGTTCTTC. Its protein is CSVRGSRGSANEQFF.

The chain links TRBV14 to TRBJ2-5, with no clear D. The CDR3 is 11 residues long. V lost 6 bases and J 3 bases, leaving 5 bases between the germline ends. Germline V CDR1 and CDR2: SGHDN, FVKESK. CDR3 nucleotides: TGTGCCAGCAGTTTAAAAGAGACCCAGTACTTC. Amino acid sequence: CASSLKETQYF.

The chain links TRBV4-3 to TRBJ2-3; possible D gene TRBD1, 6 bases. The CDR3 sequence is 12 residues long. V was pared by 5 bases and J by 6 bases, with 9 bases between. Germline CDR1 and CDR2: LGHNA and YSLEER. The CDR3 loop is CASSYDRDTQYF. The CDR3, as DNA: TGCGCCAGCAGCTACGACAGGGATACGCAGTATTTT.

This chain links TRBV5-1 with TRBJ2-7, with 10 bases identical to TRBD1. Germline V gene data show CDR1 as SGHRS and CDR2 as YFSETQ. This CDR3 region has 15 residues. V lost 2 bases and J lost 3; bases outside the gene matches: 5. In DNA, the CDR3 is TGCGCCAGCAGCTTAACTAGGGACAGGGGCTACGAGCAGTACTTC. Translation: CASSLTRDRGYEQYF.

V and J are TRBV7-2 and TRBJ2-1, with TRBD2 identical over 11 bases. The germline V gene has CDR1 SGHTA and CDR2 FQGNSA. This CDR3 region has 14 residues. Losses at the gene ends were 5 bases for V and 9 bases for J; bases not matched to a gene: 6. CDR3 in amino acids: CASSGSGGAREQFF. In DNA form, the CDR3 reads TGTGCCAGCAGCGGTAGCGGGGGGGCACGTGAGCAGTTCTTC. Combining the CDR3 with reference TRBV7-2 and TRBJ2-1 gives the whole variable domain GAGVSQSPSNKVTEKGKDVELRCDPISGHTALYWYRQSLGQGLEFLIYFQGNSAPDKSGLPSDRFSAERTGGSVSTLTIQRTQQEDSAVYLCASSGSGGAREQFFGPGTRLTVL.

This clone occurred a few times. The V and J genes are TRBV7-2 and TRBJ1-5; D is possibly TRBD1 (5 bases). CDR1 and CDR2 (germline): SGHTA, FQGNSA. The CDR3 runs 12 residues. With 5 bases removed from V and 10 bases from J, the gap between germline ends came to 12 bases. The CDR3 DNA reads as TGTGCCAGCAGCGAAATCCAGGGTCCCCAGCATTTT. Amino acid sequence: CASSEIQGPQHF.

The chain carries TRBV18 and TRBJ2-7; the match to TRBD2 covers 12 bases. The V gene's germline CDR1 is KGHSH and CDR2 LQKENI. V was clipped by 3 bases and J by 4 bases; unmatched bases: 7. This CDR3 spans 16 amino acids. CDR3 sequence reads: CASSPQLAGGLYEQYF. The CDR3 DNA sequence: TGTGCCAGCTCACCGCAACTAGCGGGGGGCTTATACGAGCAGTACTTC.

There are a few counts of this clone. The rearrangement uses TRBV10-2 and TRBJ2-1, with 9 bases lining up with TRBD2. CDR1 is WSHSY and CDR2 is SAAADI in the germline V gene. The junction had 8 bases not matched to a gene; V was cut back by 5 bases and J by 6 bases. There are 15 residues in the CDR3. The CDR3 sequence is CASSSSGRGSNEQFF. Here the CDR3 DNA reads TGCGCCAGCAGTAGTAGCGGGAGAGGAAGCAATGAGCAGTTCTTC.

The table lists this clone with a few counts. This sequence joins TRBV2 and TRBJ2-5, with D perhaps TRBD2 (6 bases). CDR3 length: 12 residues. V was trimmed by 7 bases and J by 5 bases, leaving 11 bases between them. Germline V CDR1 and CDR2: SNHLY, FYNNEI. This chain's CDR3 is CASTQLAETQYF. DNA for the CDR3: TGTGCCAGCACCCAGCTAGCGGAGACCCAGTACTTC.

The CDR3 sequence is CAWDREGGWSNSPLHF. In nucleotides, the CDR3 is TGTGCCTGGGACAGGGAAGGAGGCTGGTCAAATTCACCCCTCCACTTT. The V and J genes are TRBV30 and TRBJ1-6; TRBD1 aligns across 7 bases. This CDR3 has 16 amino acids. Unmatched junction bases numbered 14, after V lost 5 bases and J lost 7 bases. CDR1 and CDR2 from the germline V gene are GTSNPN and SVGIG (reference sequence).

The sample holds one count of this clone. The rearrangement joins TRBV7-9 to TRBJ2-3; D remains ambiguous. Germline CDR1 SEHNR, CDR2 FQNEAQ (reference sequence). Trimming pared 1 base from V and 3 bases from J, leaving 8 bases between. The CDR3 has 14 amino acids. CDR3 in amino acids: CASSLERRTDTQYF. The CDR3 DNA reads as TGTGCCAGCAGCTTAGAAAGGCGGACAGATACGCAGTATTTT.

This clone was detected once. This chain connects TRBV7-9 to TRBJ2-5; D gene uncertain. The CDR3 extends over 13 amino acids. V shed 5 bases and J shed 1 base, with 8 bases lying between them. Germline lookup yields CDR1 SEHNR and CDR2 FQNEAQ (reference sequence). The CDR3 DNA follows: TGTGCCAGCAGCCCACTTCTCCAAGAGACCCAGTACTTC. Translating it yields CASSPLLQETQYF.

The rearrangement joins TRBV18 to TRBJ2-7; 9 bases are shared with TRBD1. Trimming took 4 bases from V and 6 from J; bases not matched to a gene: 4. In germline, CDR1 is KGHSH, CDR2 LQKENI. This CDR3 has 13 amino acids. The CDR3 sequence is CASSRETGGEQYF. The DNA for the CDR3 is TGTGCCAGCTCACGAGAGACAGGGGGCGAGCAGTACTTC.

The V call is TRBV6-1, the J call TRBJ2-1, with D perhaps TRBD2 (6 bases). The CDR3 runs to 15 residues. V gave up 4 bases and J gave up 4 bases, with 14 bases separating them. Looked up from germline, CDR1 is MNHNS and CDR2 is SASEGT. DNA of the CDR3: TGTGCCAGCAGTGCCTCTAGCGCTAATTACAATGAGCAGTTCTTC. The encoded protein is CASSASSANYNEQFF.

The CDR3 sequence: CASSLDARGYTF. CDR3 bases: TGCGCCAGCAGCTTGGATGCGCGCGGCTACACCTTC. The chain carries TRBV5-1 and TRBJ1-2; no reliable D call. The CDR3 contains 12 residues. In germline, CDR1 is SGHRS, CDR2 YFSETQ. Trimming took off 0 bases at V and 8 bases at J, with 8 bases between the two ends.

The J gene is TRBJ2-3, the V gene TRBV9; 7 bases match TRBD2. The CDR3 has 16 amino acids. The ends lost 4 bases at V and 5 bases at J; junction bases unmatched: 13. Germline V gene sequence: CDR1 SGDLS, CDR2 YYNGEE. For the CDR3, the DNA is TGTGCCAGCAGCTCGCAAGCCCTAGCGGCGAGAGATACGCAGTATTTT. It codes for CASSSQALAARDTQYF. Variable domain in full (rest from reference TRBV9 and TRBJ2-3): DSGVTQTPKHLITATGQRVTLRCSPRSGDLSVYWYQQSLDQGLQFLIQYYNGEERAKGNILERFSAQQFPDLHSELNLSSLELGDSALYFCASSSQALAARDTQYFGPGTRLTVL.

The chain couples TRBV29-1 to TRBJ1-1; 7 bases map to TRBD1. Germline-derived CDR1 and CDR2 are SQVTM and ANQGSEA. There are 14 residues in the CDR3. V lost 5 bases and J lost 5; bases outside the gene matches: 11. Here the CDR3 reads CSVNRQGGRTEAFF. In nucleotides, the CDR3 is TGCAGCGTTAACAGACAGGGTGGCCGGACTGAAGCTTTCTTT.

The chain carries TRBV7-2 and TRBJ2-4; 11 bases fit TRBD2. CDR1 and CDR2 from the germline V gene are SGHTA and FQGNSA. V shed 6 bases and J 7 bases; nucleotides not matched to a gene: 8. CDR3 length: 15 amino acids. The CDR3 is CASSTSGGVSNIQYF. The CDR3 DNA reads TGTGCCAGCAGTACTAGCGGGGGTGTTTCGAACATTCAGTACTTC. Combining the CDR3 with reference TRBV7-2 and TRBJ2-4 gives the whole variable domain GAGVSQSPSNKVTEKGKDVELRCDPISGHTALYWYRQSLGQGLEFLIYFQGNSAPDKSGLPSDRFSAERTGGSVSTLTIQRTQQEDSAVYLCASSTSGGVSNIQYFGAGTRLSVL.

This chain connects TRBV11-2 to TRBJ2-3, with 9 positions matching TRBD2. CDR1 and CDR2 from the germline V gene are SGHAT and FQNNGV. Trimming cost V 1 base and J 0 bases; bases outside gene matches: 5. The CDR3 totals 17 residues. CDR3 sequence: CASSLGGGLASTDTQYF. The CDR3 nucleotides are TGTGCCAGCAGCTTAGGCGGGGGACTAGCTAGCACAGATACGCAGTATTTT.

In regard to this clone: One junction end does not reproduce the germline sequence, and a read error may be involved. This chain uses TRBV11-2 with TRBJ2-5, with 14 bases that match TRBD2. This CDR3 comprises 20 residues. From germline, CDR1 is SGHAT and CDR2 FQNNGV. The CDR3: CASSLDPTSGRALDQETQYF. The CDR3 nucleotides are TGTGCCAGCAGCCTAGACCCGACTAGCGGGAGGGCCTTGGACCAAGAGACCCAGTACTTC.